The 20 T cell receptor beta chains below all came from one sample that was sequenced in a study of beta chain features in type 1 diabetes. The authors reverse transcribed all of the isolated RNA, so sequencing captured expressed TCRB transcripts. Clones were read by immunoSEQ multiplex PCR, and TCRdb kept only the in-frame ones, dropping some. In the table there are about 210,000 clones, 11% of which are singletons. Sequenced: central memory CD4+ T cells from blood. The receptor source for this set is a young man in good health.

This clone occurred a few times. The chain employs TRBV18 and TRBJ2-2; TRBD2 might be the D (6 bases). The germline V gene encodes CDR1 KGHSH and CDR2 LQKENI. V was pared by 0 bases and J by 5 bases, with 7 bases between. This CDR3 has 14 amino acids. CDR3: CASSPPGGTGELFF. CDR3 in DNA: TGTGCCAGCTCACCACCGGGAGGAACCGGGGAGCTGTTTTTT.

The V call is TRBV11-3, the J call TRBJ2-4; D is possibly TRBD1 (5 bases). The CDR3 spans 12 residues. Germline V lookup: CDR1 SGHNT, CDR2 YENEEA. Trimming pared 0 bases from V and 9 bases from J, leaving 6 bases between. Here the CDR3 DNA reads TGTGCCAGCAGCTTAGATAGGGGCATTCAGTACTTC. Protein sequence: CASSLDRGIQYF. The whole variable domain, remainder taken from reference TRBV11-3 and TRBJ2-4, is EAGVVQSPRYKIIEKKQPVAFWCNPISGHNTLYWYLQNLGQGPELLIRYENEEAVDDSQLPKDRFSAERLKGVDSTLKIQPAELGDSAVYLCASSLDRGIQYFGAGTRLSVL.

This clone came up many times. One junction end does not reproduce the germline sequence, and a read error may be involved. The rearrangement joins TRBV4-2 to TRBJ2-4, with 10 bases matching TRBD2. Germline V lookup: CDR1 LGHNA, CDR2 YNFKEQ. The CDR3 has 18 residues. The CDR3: CASSKEPGLAEPKNIQYF. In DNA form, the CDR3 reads TGTGCCAGCAGCAAAGAACCCGGACTAGCGGAACCCAAAAACATTCAGTACTTC.

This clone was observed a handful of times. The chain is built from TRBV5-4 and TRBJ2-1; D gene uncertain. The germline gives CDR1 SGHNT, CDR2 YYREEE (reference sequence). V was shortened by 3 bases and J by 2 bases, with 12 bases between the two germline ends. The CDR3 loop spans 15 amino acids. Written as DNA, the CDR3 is TGTGCCAGCAGCTCGTCGACATATACCTACAATGAGCAGTTCTTC. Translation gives CASSSSTYTYNEQFF.

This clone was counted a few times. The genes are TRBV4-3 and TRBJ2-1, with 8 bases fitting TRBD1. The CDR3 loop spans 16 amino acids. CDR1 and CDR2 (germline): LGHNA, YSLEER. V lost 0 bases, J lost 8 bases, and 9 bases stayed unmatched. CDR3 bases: TGCGCCAGCAGCCAAGATCGCGGACAGGGAACATATGAGCAGTTCTTC. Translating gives CASSQDRGQGTYEQFF.

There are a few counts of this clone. The CDR3 reads CSAAGTEDAFF. For the CDR3, the DNA is TGCAGTGCTGCAGGGACAGAGGATGCTTTCTTT. The rearrangement joins TRBV20-1 to TRBJ1-1; 7 bases agree with TRBD1. The junction had 8 bases not matched to a gene; V was cut back by 5 bases and J by 11 bases. Germline V CDR1 and CDR2: DFQATT, SNEGSKA (reference sequence). There are 11 residues in the CDR3.

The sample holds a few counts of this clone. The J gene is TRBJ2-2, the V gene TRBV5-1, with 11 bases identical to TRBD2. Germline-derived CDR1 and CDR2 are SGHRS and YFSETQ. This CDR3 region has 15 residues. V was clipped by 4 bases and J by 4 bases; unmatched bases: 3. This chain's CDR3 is CASSETSGTTGELFF. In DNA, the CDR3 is TGCGCCAGCAGCGAGACTAGCGGGACCACCGGGGAGCTGTTTTTT.

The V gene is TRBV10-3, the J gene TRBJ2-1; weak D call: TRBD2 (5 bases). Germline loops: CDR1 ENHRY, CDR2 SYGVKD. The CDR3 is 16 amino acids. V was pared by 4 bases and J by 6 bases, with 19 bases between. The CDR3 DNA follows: TGTGCCATCAGTGCTGGTCGGGGTGGAGGTTCCAATGAGCAGTTCTTC. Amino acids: CAISAGRGGGSNEQFF.

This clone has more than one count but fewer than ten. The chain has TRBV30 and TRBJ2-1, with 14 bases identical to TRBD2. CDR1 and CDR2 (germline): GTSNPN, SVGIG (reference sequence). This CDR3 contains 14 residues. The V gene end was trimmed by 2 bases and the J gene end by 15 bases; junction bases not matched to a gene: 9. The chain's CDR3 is CAWSLGLAGASRFF. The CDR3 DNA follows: TGTGCCTGGAGTCTGGGACTAGCGGGGGCAAGTCGGTTCTTC.

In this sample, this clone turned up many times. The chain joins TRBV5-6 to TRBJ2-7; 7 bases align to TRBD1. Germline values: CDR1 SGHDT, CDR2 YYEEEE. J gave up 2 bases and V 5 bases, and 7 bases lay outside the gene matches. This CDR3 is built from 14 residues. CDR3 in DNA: TGTGCCAGCAGGCGGCAGGGGGTACCCTACGAGCAGTACTTC. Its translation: CASRRQGVPYEQYF.

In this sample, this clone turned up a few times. DNA for the CDR3: TGTGCCAGCAGTCCGCCGGGGACTCTGCTCTCCTACGAGCAGTACTTC. Translation: CASSPPGTLLSYEQYF. The J gene is TRBJ2-5, the V gene TRBV28; a weak D match, TRBD2 (6 bases). The J call is uncertain, as TRBJ2-7 better fits the DNA end. Germline V gene sequence: CDR1 MDHEN, CDR2 SYDVKM. The CDR3 has 16 amino acids.

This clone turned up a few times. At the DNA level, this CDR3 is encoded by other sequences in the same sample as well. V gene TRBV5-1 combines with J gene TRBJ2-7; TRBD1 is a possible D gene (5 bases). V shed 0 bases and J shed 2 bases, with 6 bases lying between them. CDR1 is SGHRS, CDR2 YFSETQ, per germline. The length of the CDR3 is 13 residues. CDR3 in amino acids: CASSLAGTYEQYF. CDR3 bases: TGCGCCAGCAGCTTGGCAGGGACCTACGAGCAGTACTTC. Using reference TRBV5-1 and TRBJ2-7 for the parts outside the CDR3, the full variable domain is KAGVTQTPRYLIKTRGQQVTLSCSPISGHRSVSWYQQTPGQGLQFLFEYFSETQRNKGNFPGRFSGRQFSNSRSEMNVSTLELGDSALYLCASSLAGTYEQYFGPGTRLTVT.

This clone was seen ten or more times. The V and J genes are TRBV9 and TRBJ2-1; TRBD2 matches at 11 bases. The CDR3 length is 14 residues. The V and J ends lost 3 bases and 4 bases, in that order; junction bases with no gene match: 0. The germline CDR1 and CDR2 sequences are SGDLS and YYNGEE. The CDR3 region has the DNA TGTGCCAGCAGCGCTAGCGGGGGGTACAATGAGCAGTTCTTC. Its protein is CASSASGGYNEQFF. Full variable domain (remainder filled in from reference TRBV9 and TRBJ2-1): DSGVTQTPKHLITATGQRVTLRCSPRSGDLSVYWYQQSLDQGLQFLIQYYNGEERAKGNILERFSAQQFPDLHSELNLSSLELGDSALYFCASSASGGYNEQFFGPGTRLTVL.

The CDR3, as DNA: TGTGCCAGCAGTTACTCGACGGGGACAGAGGAGACCCAGTACTTC. This gives the protein CASSYSTGTEETQYF. The chain joins TRBV6-6 to TRBJ2-5, with TRBD1 identical over 7 bases. J lost 5 bases, V lost 0 bases, and 6 bases had no gene match. The length of the CDR3 is 15 residues. Germline lookup yields CDR1 MNHNY and CDR2 SVGAGI (reference sequence).

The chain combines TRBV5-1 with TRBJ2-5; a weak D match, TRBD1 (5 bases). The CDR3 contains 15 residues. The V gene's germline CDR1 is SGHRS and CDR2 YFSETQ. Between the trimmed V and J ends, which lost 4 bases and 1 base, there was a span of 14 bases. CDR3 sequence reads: CASSRDSHPQETQYF. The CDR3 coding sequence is TGCGCCAGCAGCCGAGACAGTCACCCCCAAGAGACCCAGTACTTC.

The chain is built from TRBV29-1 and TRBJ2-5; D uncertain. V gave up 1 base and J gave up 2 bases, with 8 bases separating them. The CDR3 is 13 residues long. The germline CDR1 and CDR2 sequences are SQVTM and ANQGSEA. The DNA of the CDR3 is TGCAGCGTTGAAGGACTTGTACAAGAGACCCAGTACTTC. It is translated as CSVEGLVQETQYF.

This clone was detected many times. DNA of the CDR3: TGTGCCAGCAGCTTACGAGAGTCCGGGGAGCTGTTTTTT. Amino acid sequence: CASSLRESGELFF. J is TRBJ2-2 and V is TRBV7-3; no clear D gene. Per germline, CDR1 SGHTA and CDR2 FQGTGA. The CDR3 loop spans 13 amino acids. The V end lost 2 bases, the J end lost 6 bases, and 7 bases lay between the germline ends.

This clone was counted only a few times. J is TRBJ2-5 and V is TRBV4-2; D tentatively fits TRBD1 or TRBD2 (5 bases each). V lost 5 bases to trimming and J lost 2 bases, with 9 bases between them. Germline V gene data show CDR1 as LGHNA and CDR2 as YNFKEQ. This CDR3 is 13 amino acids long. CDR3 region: CASSGGPQETQYF. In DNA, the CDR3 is TGTGCCAGCAGCGGGGGACCGCAAGAGACCCAGTACTTC.

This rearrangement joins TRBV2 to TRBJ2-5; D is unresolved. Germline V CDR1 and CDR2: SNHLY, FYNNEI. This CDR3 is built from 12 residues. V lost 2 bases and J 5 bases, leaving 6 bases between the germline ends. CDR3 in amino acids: CASSEIGETQYF. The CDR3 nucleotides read TGTGCCAGCAGTGAAATAGGGGAGACCCAGTACTTC.

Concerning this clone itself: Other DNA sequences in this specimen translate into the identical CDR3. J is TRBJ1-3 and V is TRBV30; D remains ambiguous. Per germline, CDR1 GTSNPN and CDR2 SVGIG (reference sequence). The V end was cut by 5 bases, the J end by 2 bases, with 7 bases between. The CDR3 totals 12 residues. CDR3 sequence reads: CAWREPGNTIYF. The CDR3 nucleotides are TGTGCCTGGCGGGAGCCTGGAAACACCATATATTTT.